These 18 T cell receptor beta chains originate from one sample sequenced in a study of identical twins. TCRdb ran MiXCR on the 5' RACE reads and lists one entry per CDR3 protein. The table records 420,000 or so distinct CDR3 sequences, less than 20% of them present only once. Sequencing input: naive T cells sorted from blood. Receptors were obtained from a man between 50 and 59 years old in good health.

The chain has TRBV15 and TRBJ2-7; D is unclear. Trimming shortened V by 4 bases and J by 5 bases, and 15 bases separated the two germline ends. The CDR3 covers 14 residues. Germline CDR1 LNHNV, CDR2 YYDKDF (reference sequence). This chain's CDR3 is CATSNGRHLDEQYF. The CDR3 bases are TGTGCCACCAGCAATGGGCGACACCTTGACGAGCAGTACTTC.

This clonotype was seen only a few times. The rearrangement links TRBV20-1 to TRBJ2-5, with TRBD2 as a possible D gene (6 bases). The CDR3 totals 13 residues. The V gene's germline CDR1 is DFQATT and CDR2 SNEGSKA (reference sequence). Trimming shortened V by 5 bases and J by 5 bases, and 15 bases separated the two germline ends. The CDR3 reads CSAGPGTGETQYF. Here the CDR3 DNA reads TGCAGTGCTGGTCCCGGGACTGGGGAGACCCAGTACTTC.

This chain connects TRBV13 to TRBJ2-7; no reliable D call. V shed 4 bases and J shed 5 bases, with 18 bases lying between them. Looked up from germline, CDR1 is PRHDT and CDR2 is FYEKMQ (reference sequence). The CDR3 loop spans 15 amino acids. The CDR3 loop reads CASSSSGPAGDEQYF. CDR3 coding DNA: TGTGCCAGCAGCTCCTCCGGGCCCGCCGGAGACGAGCAGTACTTC.

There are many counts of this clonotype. The CDR3 nucleotides read TGCGCCAGCAGCCCTCGAGGGGGAGCGGGGCCAGATACGCAGTATTTT. This translates into CASSPRGGAGPDTQYF. The chain joins TRBV4-3 to TRBJ2-3; a weak D match, TRBD2 (7 bases). V was trimmed by 4 bases and J by 4 bases, leaving 18 bases between them. Germline CDR1 LGHNA, CDR2 YSLEER. CDR3 length: 16 amino acids.

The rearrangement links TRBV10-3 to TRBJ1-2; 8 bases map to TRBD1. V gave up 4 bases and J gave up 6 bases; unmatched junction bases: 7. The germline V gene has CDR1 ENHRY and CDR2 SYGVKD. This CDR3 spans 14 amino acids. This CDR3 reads CAISAGRGRNGYTF. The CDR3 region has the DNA TGTGCCATCAGTGCGGGCAGGGGGCGAAATGGCTACACCTTC.

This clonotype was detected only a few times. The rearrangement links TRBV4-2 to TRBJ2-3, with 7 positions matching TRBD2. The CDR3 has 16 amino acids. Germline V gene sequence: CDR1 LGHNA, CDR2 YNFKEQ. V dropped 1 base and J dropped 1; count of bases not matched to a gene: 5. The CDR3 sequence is CASSQAWAGGTDTQYF. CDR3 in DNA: TGTGCCAGCAGCCAAGCGTGGGCGGGGGGCACAGATACGCAGTATTTT.

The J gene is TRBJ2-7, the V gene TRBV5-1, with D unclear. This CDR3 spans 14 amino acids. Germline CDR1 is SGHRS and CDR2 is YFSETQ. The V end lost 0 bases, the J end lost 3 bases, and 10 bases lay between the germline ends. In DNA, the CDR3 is TGCGCCAGCAGCTTGGCCCCTGTGAACTACGAGCAGTACTTC. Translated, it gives CASSLAPVNYEQYF.

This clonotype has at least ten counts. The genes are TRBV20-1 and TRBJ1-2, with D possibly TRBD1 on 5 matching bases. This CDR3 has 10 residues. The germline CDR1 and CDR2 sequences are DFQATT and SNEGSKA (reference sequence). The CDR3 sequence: CVGVGYGYTF. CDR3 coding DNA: TGCGTGGGGGTCGGCTATGGCTACACCTTC.

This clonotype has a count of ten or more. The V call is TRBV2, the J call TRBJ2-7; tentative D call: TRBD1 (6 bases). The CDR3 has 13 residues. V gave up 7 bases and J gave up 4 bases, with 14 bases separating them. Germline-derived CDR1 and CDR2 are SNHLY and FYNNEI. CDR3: CASKIGTIYEQYF. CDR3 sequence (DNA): TGTGCCAGCAAGATCGGGACAATTTACGAGCAGTACTTC.

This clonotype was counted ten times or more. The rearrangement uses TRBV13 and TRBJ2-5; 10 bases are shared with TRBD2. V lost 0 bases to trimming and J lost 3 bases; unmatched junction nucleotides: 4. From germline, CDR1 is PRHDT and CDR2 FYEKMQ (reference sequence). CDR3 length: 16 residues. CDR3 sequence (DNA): TGTGCCAGCAGCTTAGGAGCGGGAGGGGTTGAAGAGACCCAGTACTTC. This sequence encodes CASSLGAGGVEETQYF. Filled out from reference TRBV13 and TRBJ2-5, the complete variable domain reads AAGVIQSPRHLIKEKRETATLKCYPIPRHDTVYWYQQGPGQDPQFLISFYEKMQSDKGSIPDRFSAQQFSDYHSELNMSSLELGDSALYFCASSLGAGGVEETQYFGPGTRLLVL.

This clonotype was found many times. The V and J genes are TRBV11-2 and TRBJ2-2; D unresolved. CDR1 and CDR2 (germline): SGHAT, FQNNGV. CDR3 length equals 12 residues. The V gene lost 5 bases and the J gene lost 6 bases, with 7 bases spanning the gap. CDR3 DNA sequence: TGTGCCAGCAGCCCAAGCGCCGGGGAGCTGTTTTTT. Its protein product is CASSPSAGELFF.

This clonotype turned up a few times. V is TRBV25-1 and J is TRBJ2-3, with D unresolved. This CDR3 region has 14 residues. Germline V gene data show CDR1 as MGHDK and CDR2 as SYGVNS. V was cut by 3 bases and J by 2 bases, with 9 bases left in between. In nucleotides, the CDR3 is TGTGCCAGCAGTGATGTTACGAACACAGATACGCAGTATTTT. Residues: CASSDVTNTDTQYF.

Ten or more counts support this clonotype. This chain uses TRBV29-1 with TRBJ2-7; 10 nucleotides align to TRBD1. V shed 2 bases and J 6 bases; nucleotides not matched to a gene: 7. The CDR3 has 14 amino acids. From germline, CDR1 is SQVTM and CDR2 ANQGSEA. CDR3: CSVEPGTGASEQYF. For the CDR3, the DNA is TGCAGCGTTGAACCCGGGACAGGGGCTTCCGAGCAGTACTTC.

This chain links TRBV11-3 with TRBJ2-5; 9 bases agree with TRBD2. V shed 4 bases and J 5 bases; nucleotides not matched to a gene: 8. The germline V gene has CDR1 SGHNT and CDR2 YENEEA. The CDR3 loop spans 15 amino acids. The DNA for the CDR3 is TGTGCCAGCAGCTATAGCGGGAGATCGGGTGAGACCCAGTACTTC. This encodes CASSYSGRSGETQYF.

In DNA, the CDR3 is TGCAGTGCAAGAAAGGGACTAGCGGGCGACTACGAGCAGTACTTC. This gives the protein CSARKGLAGDYEQYF. The J gene is TRBJ2-7, the V gene TRBV20-1; 12 nucleotides agree with TRBD2. V lost 6 bases to trimming and J lost 3 bases; unmatched junction nucleotides: 9. Germline-derived CDR1 and CDR2 are DFQATT and SNEGSKA (reference sequence). The CDR3 totals 15 residues.

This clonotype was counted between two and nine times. This CDR3 is CATSDLGGSTDTQYF. The CDR3 nucleotides are TGTGCCACCAGTGATTTGGGGGGGAGCACAGATACGCAGTATTTT. V and J are TRBV24-1 and TRBJ2-3; D is possibly TRBD2 (6 bases). The CDR3 runs 15 residues. V lost 0 bases and J lost 0, with 6 bases in between. CDR1 and CDR2 (germline): KGHDR, SFDVKD.

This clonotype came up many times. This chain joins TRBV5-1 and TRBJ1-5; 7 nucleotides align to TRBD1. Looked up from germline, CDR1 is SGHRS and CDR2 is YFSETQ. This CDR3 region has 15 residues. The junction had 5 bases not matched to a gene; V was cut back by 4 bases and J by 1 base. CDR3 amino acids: CASSLQGMSNQPQHF. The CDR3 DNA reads TGCGCCAGCAGCCTACAGGGGATGAGCAATCAGCCCCAGCATTTT. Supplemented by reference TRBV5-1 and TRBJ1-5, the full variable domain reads KAGVTQTPRYLIKTRGQQVTLSCSPISGHRSVSWYQQTPGQGLQFLFEYFSETQRNKGNFPGRFSGRQFSNSRSEMNVSTLELGDSALYLCASSLQGMSNQPQHFGDGTRLSIL.

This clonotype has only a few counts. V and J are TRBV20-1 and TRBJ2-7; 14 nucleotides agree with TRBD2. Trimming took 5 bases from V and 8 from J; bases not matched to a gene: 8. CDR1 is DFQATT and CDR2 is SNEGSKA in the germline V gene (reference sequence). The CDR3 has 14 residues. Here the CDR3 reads CSAHPGLAGVQQYF. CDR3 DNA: TGCAGTGCTCACCCGGGACTAGCGGGAGTCCAGCAGTACTTC.